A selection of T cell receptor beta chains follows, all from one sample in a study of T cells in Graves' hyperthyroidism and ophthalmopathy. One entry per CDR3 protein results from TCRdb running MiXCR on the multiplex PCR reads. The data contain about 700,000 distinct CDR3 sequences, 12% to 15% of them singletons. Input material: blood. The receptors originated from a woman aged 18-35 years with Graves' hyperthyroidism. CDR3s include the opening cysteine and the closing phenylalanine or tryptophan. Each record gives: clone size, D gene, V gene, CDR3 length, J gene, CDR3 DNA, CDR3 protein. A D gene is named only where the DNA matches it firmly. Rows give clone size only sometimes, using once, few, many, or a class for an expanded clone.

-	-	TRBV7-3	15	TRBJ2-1	TGCGCCAGCAGCCAAGGGCTCCGCTCCTACAATGAGCAGTTCTTC	CASSQGLRSYNEQFF
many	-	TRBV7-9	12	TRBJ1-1	TGTGCCAGCAGCGCCGGGGGTCACGAAGCTTTCTTT	CASSAGGHEAFF
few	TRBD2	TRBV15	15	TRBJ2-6	TGTGCCACCTCAAGCGGGAGGGCTGGGGCCAACGTCCTGACTTTC	CATSSGRAGANVLTF
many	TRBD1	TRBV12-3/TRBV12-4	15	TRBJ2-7	TGTGCCAGCAGTTTAGGGGGCGACAGGGGCTACGAGCAGTACTTC	CASSLGGDRGYEQYF
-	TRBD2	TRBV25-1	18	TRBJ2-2	TGTGCCAGCAGTGAATCCGGACTAGCGGGAGGGCCGAGCGGGGAGCTGTTTTTT	CASSESGLAGGPSGELFF
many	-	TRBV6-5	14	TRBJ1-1	TGTGCCAGCAGTTACCAAGGGATGAACACTGAAGCTTTCTTT	CASSYQGMNTEAFF
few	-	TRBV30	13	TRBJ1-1	TGTGCCTGGAGCCTCCATCACAACACTGAAGCTTTCTTT	CAWSLHHNTEAFF
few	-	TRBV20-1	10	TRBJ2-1	TGCAGTGCTAGAAACAATGAGCAGTTCTTC	CSARNNEQFF
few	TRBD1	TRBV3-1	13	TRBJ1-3	TGTGCCAGCAGTCCCAGGGGGGCGGACACCATATATTTT	CASSPRGADTIYF
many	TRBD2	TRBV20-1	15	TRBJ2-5	TGCAGTGCTAGAGATGGACTAGCGGGAATTGAGACCCAGTACTTC	CSARDGLAGIETQYF
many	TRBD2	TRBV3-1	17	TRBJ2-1	TGTGCCAGCAGCCAAGATCCAGCGACTAGCCCAAGAAATGAGCAGTTCTTC	CASSQDPATSPRNEQFF
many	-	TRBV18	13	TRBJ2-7	TGTGCCAGCTCACCAGGAGGAGGGGTGGAGCAGTACTTC	CASSPGGGVEQYF
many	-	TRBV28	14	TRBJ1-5	TGTGCCAGCAGTTCCTGGGCCACGGGAGGGGCCCAGCATTTT	CASSSWATGGAQHF
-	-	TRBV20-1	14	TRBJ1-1	TGCAGTGCTAGCGCCGGGACGGTGAACACTGAAGCTTTCTTT	CSASAGTVNTEAFF
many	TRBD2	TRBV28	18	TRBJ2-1	TGTGCCAGCAGTTTTGCCGACGGACTAGCGGGAATCGGAGATGAGCAGTTCTTC	CASSFADGLAGIGDEQFF
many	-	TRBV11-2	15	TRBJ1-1	TGTGCCAGCAGCTTACTTACAGGGTGGGACACTGAAGCTTTCTTT	CASSLLTGWDTEAFF
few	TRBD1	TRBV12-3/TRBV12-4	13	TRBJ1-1	TGTGCCAGCATATCGACAGGGAGAACTGAAGCTTTCTTT	CASISTGRTEAFF
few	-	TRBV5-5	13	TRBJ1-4	TGTGCCAGCAGCCCTCTTACTAATGAAAAACTGTTTTTT	CASSPLTNEKLFF
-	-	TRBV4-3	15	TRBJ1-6	TGCGCCAGCAGCCAAGAGAGCTCCTATAATTCACCCCTCCACTTT	CASSQESSYNSPLHF
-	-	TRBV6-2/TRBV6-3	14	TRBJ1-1	TGTGCCAGCAGAGCAGGGGTCCTAAGGACTGAAGCTTTCTTT	CASRAGVLRTEAFF
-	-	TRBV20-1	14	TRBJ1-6	TGCAGTGCTAGAGATATACAGGGAGGTTCACCCCTCCACTTT	CSARDIQGGSPLHF
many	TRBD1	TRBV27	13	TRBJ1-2	TGTGCCAGCAGCAAAACAGGGGGGCATGGCTACACCTTC	CASSKTGGHGYTF
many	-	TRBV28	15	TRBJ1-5	TGTGCCAGCAGTTTGGACGTATATAGCAATCAGCCCCAGCATTTT	CASSLDVYSNQPQHF
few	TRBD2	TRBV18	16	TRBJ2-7	TGTGCCAGCTCACCGACAGCGACTAGCGGGGCCTACGAGCAGTACTTC	CASSPTATSGAYEQYF
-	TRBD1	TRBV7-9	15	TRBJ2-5	TGTGCCAGCAGCCAGTTGGACAGGACCAAAGAGACCCAGTACTTC	CASSQLDRTKETQYF
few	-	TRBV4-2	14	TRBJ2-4	TGTGCCAGCAGCCAACAGGGATTCGCTGGCATTCAGTACTTC	CASSQQGFAGIQYF
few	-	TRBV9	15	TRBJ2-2	TGTGCCAGCAGCGGGGGACTCCCGAACACCGGGGAGCTGTTTTTT	CASSGGLPNTGELFF
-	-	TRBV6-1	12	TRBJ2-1	TGTGCCAGCAGTTCACAGGTCAATGAGCAGTTCTTC	CASSSQVNEQFF
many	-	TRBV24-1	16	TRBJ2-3	TGTGCCACCAGTGATTTGTCTGAGGGCGCCACAGATACGCAGTATTTT	CATSDLSEGATDTQYF
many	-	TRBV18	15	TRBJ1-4	TGTGCCAGCTCACCTAAAGGGACGGGTGGTGAAAAACTGTTTTTT	CASSPKGTGGEKLFF
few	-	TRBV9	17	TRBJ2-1	TGTGCCAGCAGCGTGCCTCGCGAGGGAAGGACCTACAATGAGCAGTTCTTC	CASSVPREGRTYNEQFF
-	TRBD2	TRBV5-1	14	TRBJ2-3	TGCGCCAGCACCGGGACTAGCGACACAGATACGCAGTATTTT	CASTGTSDTDTQYF
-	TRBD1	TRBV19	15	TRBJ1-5	TGTGCCAGTAGGAAGGACAGGGACCCCAATCAGCCCCAGCATTTT	CASRKDRDPNQPQHF
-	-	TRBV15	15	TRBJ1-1	TGTGCCACCAGCAGAGGGGGGGTGGGGAACACTGAAGCTTTCTTT	CATSRGGVGNTEAFF
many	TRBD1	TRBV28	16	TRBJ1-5	TGTGCCAGCAGAGGAGGGACAGTTAATAGCAATCAGCCCCAGCATTTT	CASRGGTVNSNQPQHF
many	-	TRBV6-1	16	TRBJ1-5	TGTGCCAGCAGTTCCAGGGACCCGACAGAGACTCAGCCCCAGCATTTT	CASSSRDPTETQPQHF
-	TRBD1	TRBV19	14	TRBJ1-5	TGTGCCAGTAGCCGACAGGGGGTTTATCAGCCCCAGCATTTT	CASSRQGVYQPQHF